This paragraph reports one TCR beta chain. J was trimmed by 14 bases and V by 1 base; bases with no gene match: 7. In germline, CDR1 is SGHTA, CDR2 FQGNSA. The CDR3 contains 13 residues. TCRdb itself ran the RACE reads through MiXCR, one entry per CDR3 protein. There are fewer than 500,000 distinct CDR3 sequences in the sample; more than 4.5% occur only once, and under 2.5% lies in the top ten. Time point in this sample: patch test 1, 2 weeks after DPC sensitization. As to treatment: therapeutic diphenylcyclopropenone sensitization with weekly scalp DPC. The entry originates in a study of human T cells and chemical hapten exposure. Overall study context: Throughout the approximately 24-week study, diphenylcyclopropenone was applied weekly to the patients' scalps. Slight volume differences across pooled libraries mainly accounted for varying per-sample TCR yields.

The TCR originated in a woman between 45 and 65 years old with alopecia areata. Some clones in this sample may be carry-over from other donors' samples. The V and J genes are TRBV7-2 and TRBJ1-2, with 10 bases identical to TRBD1. Sequenced material: whole blood, taken in connection with sensitization to the hapten diphenylcyclopropenone (DPC). CDR3 protein: CASSLETGGFDTF. The CDR3 DNA reads TGTGCCAGCAGCTTAGAGACAGGGGGCTTTGATACCTTC.